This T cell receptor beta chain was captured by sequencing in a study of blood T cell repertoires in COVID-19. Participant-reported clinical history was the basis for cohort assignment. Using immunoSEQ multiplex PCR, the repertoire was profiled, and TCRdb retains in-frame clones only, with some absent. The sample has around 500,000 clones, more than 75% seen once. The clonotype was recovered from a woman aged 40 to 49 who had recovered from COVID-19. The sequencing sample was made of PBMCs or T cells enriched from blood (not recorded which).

CDR3: CASSDPGQGGEKLFF. The CDR3 nucleotides are TGTGCCAGCAGTGATCCGGGACAGGGGGGTGAAAAACTGTTTTTT. The J gene is TRBJ1-4, the V gene TRBV6-1; TRBD1 agrees at 11 bases. The junction had 4 bases not matched to a gene; V was cut back by 3 bases and J by 7 bases. The CDR3 extends over 15 amino acids. Germline V lookup: CDR1 MNHNS, CDR2 SASEGT.